This TCR beta chain was found in a study of T cell responses to AZD1222 COVID-19 vaccine. Profiling relied on immunoSEQ multiplex PCR, and the TCRdb table lists in-frame clones only, not all of them. The data show approximately 70,000 clones, more than 75% seen once. Germline V lookup: CDR1 MGHRA, CDR2 YSYEKL. This CDR3 has 13 amino acids. Trimming cost V 1 base and J 2 bases, with 5 bases left between them. This clonotype originated in an adult who received the MenACWY meningococcal vaccine as a control. Source: peripheral blood, taken 28 days after the second dose of the MenACWY control vaccine. The chain carries TRBV4-1 and TRBJ1-2, with D maybe TRBD1 (5 bases). CDR3 bases: TGCGCCAGCAGCCAAGGACAGAACTATGGCTACACCTTC. Translated: CASSQGQNYGYTF.